This T cell receptor (beta chain) was identified in a study of CD8 T cells in ankylosing spondylitis. Overall study results and limits: Ankylosing spondylitis blood appeared to be characterized by a TCR beta motif of eight highly homologous variants. Enrichment of disease-linked clones was reportedly significant in matched ankylosing spondylitis synovial fluid.

Each CDR3 protein gets one entry after TCRdb re-called the 5' RACE reads with MiXCR. The sample has hundreds of thousands of distinct CDR3 sequences, about 11% seen once. Comments on this clonotype: The antigen remains unidentified.

Germline CDR1 reads MNHNS; CDR2 reads SASEGT. V was clipped by 5 bases and J by 5 bases; unmatched bases: 8. The CDR3 is 15 residues long. The chain combines TRBV6-1 with TRBJ2-2; the match to TRBD2 covers 7 bases. The TCR originated in a male donor with ankylosing spondylitis. The sample comprised blood, either unsorted or a sorted T cell fraction (not recorded which). The CDR3 coding sequence is TGTGCCAGCAGTCCTTGGGGGGAGGGTACCGGGGAGCTGTTTTTT. This gives the protein CASSPWGEGTGELFF.